This is a list of T cell receptor beta chains from one sample in a study of Graves' ophthalmopathy and Graves' hyperthyroidism. TCRdb independently ran MiXCR on the multiplex PCR reads; one entry per CDR3 protein. The sample includes roughly 400,000 distinct CDR3 sequences, approximately 18% of them seen just once. The sequenced sample consisted of peripheral blood. Every receptor here comes from an adult woman with stable Graves' hyperthyroidism. Each CDR3 is given with its conserved first and last residue. D genes are given only for firm matches. Size is omitted from some rows. Given values are once, few, many or a class for expanded clones.

V	D	J	size	DNA	CDR3
TRBV24-1	.	TRBJ1-2	many	TGTGCCACCAGTGACAAGCGGGACAATGGCTACACCTTC	CATSDKRDNGYTF
TRBV6-1	.	TRBJ1-2	many	TGTGCCAGCTTTCGGGAGGACTATGGCTACACCTTC	CASFREDYGYTF
TRBV19	.	TRBJ1-5	many	TGTGCCAGTAGTATTTGGGACGGTAGCAATCAGCCCCAGCATTTT	CASSIWDGSNQPQHF
TRBV27	.	TRBJ2-7	many	TGTGCCAGCAGTTTATCCTTCGGCTACGAGCAGTACTTC	CASSLSFGYEQYF
TRBV7-3	.	TRBJ2-2	many	TGTGCCAGCAGCTTACTTTCTAGCCGCAACACCGGGGAGCTGTTTTTT	CASSLLSSRNTGELFF
TRBV6-5	.	TRBJ1-1	many	TGTGCCACGCAATATTACAGGGTGGGGACTGAAGCTTTCTTT	CATQYYRVGTEAFF
TRBV12-3/TRBV12-4	.	TRBJ1-2	many	TGTGCCGTTGGGCTGGGGGGCTATGGCTACACCTTC	CAVGLGGYGYTF
TRBV4-2	.	TRBJ1-1	.	TGTGCCAGCAGCCCTGAGAGGATGAACACTGAAGCTTTCTTT	CASSPERMNTEAFF
TRBV9	TRBD2	TRBJ2-7	many	TGTGCCAGCAGCCCAATGGGGGGGGACTACGAGCAGTACTTC	CASSPMGGDYEQYF
TRBV28	.	TRBJ1-1	many	TGTGCCAGCACCTTAATCCCCGGACAGACGAACACTGAAGCTTTCTTT	CASTLIPGQTNTEAFF
TRBV6-2/TRBV6-3	.	TRBJ2-7	many	TGTGCCAGCAGTCAACGGGGGACAAATTCCTACGAGCAGTACTTC	CASSQRGTNSYEQYF
TRBV12-5	.	TRBJ2-4	.	TGTGCTAGTGGCACACTAACCCGGACACACCGGACCAACATTCAGTACTTC	CASGTLTRTHRTNIQYF
TRBV7-9	.	TRBJ2-5	.	TGTGCCAGCAGCCTCGGGACTTCGTACCAAGAGACCCAGTACTTC	CASSLGTSYQETQYF
TRBV28	.	TRBJ2-2	many	TGTGCCAGCAGTTTTATCGGAGCGCTAGCGTCCGGGGAGCTGTTTTTT	CASSFIGALASGELFF
TRBV6-5	TRBD1	TRBJ2-7	.	TGTGCCAGCAGTTACTCCGGACAGGGGAGGCACGAGCAGTACTTC	CASSYSGQGRHEQYF
TRBV28	.	TRBJ1-2	many	TGTGCCAGCAGTTTACGCACACCCGTGGACATCTATGGCTACACCTTC	CASSLRTPVDIYGYTF
TRBV12-3/TRBV12-4	.	TRBJ2-2	many	TGTGCCAGCAGCCCCCCCCCTGCGGGAGGGGAGCTGTTTTTT	CASSPPPAGGELFF
TRBV10-3	TRBD1	TRBJ1-5	.	TGTGCCATCAGTGAGTCTAGTCCGACAGGGGTTTCTCAGCCCCAGCATTTT	CAISESSPTGVSQPQHF
TRBV29-1	.	TRBJ1-1	many	TGCAGCGTTCTCCCGGGGGAAGGCAACACTGAAGCTTTCTTT	CSVLPGEGNTEAFF
TRBV27	TRBD1	TRBJ1-1	many	TGTGCCAGCAGTTTCGCGGACAGGGGAACTGAAGCTTTCTTT	CASSFADRGTEAFF
TRBV28	.	TRBJ1-2	many	TGTGCCAGCATCAGGGGCAGGGTACTAACCTATGGCTACACCTTC	CASIRGRVLTYGYTF
TRBV6-2/TRBV6-3	.	TRBJ2-5	many	TGTGCCAGCAGTTACTCTGGGGAGCTACCAGGGGAGACCCAGTACTTC	CASSYSGELPGETQYF
TRBV4-1	.	TRBJ1-1	few	TGCGCCAGCAGCCTCATAAGGCGGGGAACGTCCGCTGAAGCTTTCTTT	CASSLIRRGTSAEAFF
TRBV28	.	TRBJ2-7	many	TGTGCCAGCAGTTTTTTGACCTACGAGCAGTACTTC	CASSFLTYEQYF
TRBV3-1	.	TRBJ2-7	many	TGTGCCAGCAGCCCCCGGGGGATATCCTACGAGCAGTACTTC	CASSPRGISYEQYF
TRBV19	.	TRBJ2-5	many	TGTGCCAGTAGTCCCTTCTCCGGGACTCCTCAAGAGACCCAGTACTTC	CASSPFSGTPQETQYF
TRBV6-5	.	TRBJ1-3	few	TGTGCCAGCAGTTACTCGAATGCAGCCTACTCTGGAAACACCATATATTTT	CASSYSNAAYSGNTIYF
TRBV6-1	.	TRBJ1-6	many	TGTGCCAGCAGTTTTAGTAAGTCTCTAGCCCTCCACTTT	CASSFSKSLALHF
TRBV7-9	.	TRBJ1-5	.	TGTGCCAGCAGCTTATTGGACGCGCGTCAGCCCCAGCATTTT	CASSLLDARQPQHF
TRBV28	.	TRBJ1-5	many	TGTGCCAGCAGTTTAAGGAAGGGAGGTTGGGGCAATCAGCCCCAGCATTTT	CASSLRKGGWGNQPQHF
TRBV30	TRBD1	TRBJ1-2	many	TGTGCCTGGGGGCCGGGACAGGGCTATGGCTACACCTTC	CAWGPGQGYGYTF
TRBV28	.	TRBJ2-7	many	TGTGCCAGCAGCCTCCTTCTCCGGGACACTTTATACGAGCAGTACTTC	CASSLLLRDTLYEQYF
TRBV6-5	TRBD2	TRBJ2-7	many	TGTGCCAGCAGTTACACCCCCGGGACTAGCGGCTACGAGCAGTACTTC	CASSYTPGTSGYEQYF